The next 18 T cell receptor beta chains were all read from a single sample in a study of molecular identifiers for immune sequencing clone quantification. TCRdb called the PCR reads again in MiXCR, with one record for every CDR3 protein. The sample consists of some 100,000 distinct CDR3 sequences, 15% to 20% of them appearing once. The specimen sequenced was naive CD8+ T cells from blood, with Jurkat cell RNA spiked in. Subset noted: FACS-sorted CD8+CD4-CCR7+CD45RA+ naive T cells. These TCRs come from a human donor in good health. Some libraries in this study had Jurkat cell RNA spiked in.

The sample holds many counts of this clonotype. V usage is TRBV6-5 and J usage is TRBJ2-5; the match to TRBD2 covers 11 bases. Looked up from germline, CDR1 is MNHEY and CDR2 is SVGAGI. The CDR3 spans 19 residues. V trimming: 2 bases; J trimming: 0 bases; junction bases outside the gene matches: 11. CDR3 sequence (DNA): TGTGCCAGCAGTTACCCCCCCGGGATAGCGGGGGGGCACCAAGAGACCCAGTACTTC. This translates into CASSYPPGIAGGHQETQYF.

This clonotype was found many times. The chain couples TRBV11-2 to TRBJ2-3; D is perhaps TRBD2 (5 bases). The CDR3 contains 15 residues. The germline CDR1 and CDR2 sequences are SGHAT and FQNNGV. V lost 3 bases and J lost 1, with 11 bases in between. The CDR3 region has the DNA TGTGCCAGCAGCTTCACAGCGGACGGCACAGATACGCAGTATTTT. Its protein is CASSFTADGTDTQYF.

This clonotype has a count of ten or more. In DNA, the CDR3 is TGTGCCAGCAGCCCGCAGCCGGAGACCCAGTACTTC. Amino acid sequence: CASSPQPETQYF. The V call is TRBV12-3 or TRBV12-4, the J call TRBJ2-5; D unclear. V lost 6 bases and J 5 bases, leaving 10 bases between the germline ends. This CDR3 is built from 12 residues.

This clonotype showed up many times. The rearrangement links TRBV6-6 to TRBJ1-4, with TRBD1 matching 7 bases. Looked up from germline, CDR1 is MNHNY and CDR2 is SVGAGI (reference sequence). Unmatched junction bases numbered 9, after V lost 7 bases and J lost 7 bases. CDR3 length equals 14 residues. The CDR3 reads CASIAGTAGEKLFF. Here the CDR3 DNA reads TGTGCCAGCATCGCCGGGACAGCGGGTGAAAAACTGTTTTTT.

This clonotype was counted only a few times. The genes are TRBV4-3 and TRBJ1-1, with 7 bases lining up with TRBD1. The V gene end was trimmed by 1 base and the J gene end by 1 base; junction bases not matched to a gene: 3. This CDR3 has 15 residues. Germline V gives CDR1 LGHNA, CDR2 YSLEER. Here the CDR3 DNA reads TGCGCCAGCAGCCAAGTGCCAGGGGGGAACACTGAAGCTTTCTTT. Translating gives CASSQVPGGNTEAFF.

The rearrangement uses TRBV19 and TRBJ1-5; D perhaps matches TRBD1 (5 bases). Between the trimmed V and J ends, which lost 2 bases and 7 bases, there was a span of 18 bases. CDR1 and CDR2 (germline): LNHDA, SQIVND (reference sequence). This CDR3 region has 16 residues. The CDR3, as DNA: TGTGCCAGTAGTATATACGGGGGAGCTTCCAACCAGCCCCAGCATTTT. Amino acids: CASSIYGGASNQPQHF.

This clonotype appeared many times. The J gene is TRBJ2-2, the V gene TRBV6-2 or TRBV6-3; D not certain. Germline lookup yields CDR1 MNHEY and CDR2 SVGEGT. V was pared by 2 bases and J by 3 bases, with 10 bases between. CDR3 length: 15 amino acids. The CDR3: CASSYVEFYTGELFF. The DNA for the CDR3 is TGTGCCAGCAGTTACGTGGAGTTCTACACCGGGGAGCTGTTTTTT.

In this sample, this clonotype turned up many times. The J gene is TRBJ2-7, the V gene TRBV27; possibly TRBD1 for D (6 bases). Trimming shortened V by 2 bases and J by 4 bases, and 12 bases separated the two germline ends. The CDR3 has 14 residues. Germline CDR1 MNHEY, CDR2 SMNVEV (reference sequence). The CDR3 sequence is CASSLRGQGYEQYF. DNA for the CDR3: TGTGCCAGCAGTTTACGCGGGCAGGGGTACGAGCAGTACTTC.

This clonotype was recorded at least ten times. The gene calls are TRBV29-1 and TRBJ2-7; the D gene is possibly TRBD1 (6 bases). The CDR3 is 13 residues long. Looked up from germline, CDR1 is SQVTM and CDR2 is ANQGSEA. Between the trimmed V and J ends, which lost 6 bases and 2 bases, there was a span of 14 bases. This CDR3 is CSVTGTRTYEQYF. The DNA of the CDR3 is TGCAGCGTCACTGGGACACGAACCTACGAGCAGTACTTC.

This clonotype was counted once. A much more abundant neighbour one base away suggests this may be a read error. The chain combines TRBV27 with TRBJ2-3; D could derive from TRBD1 or TRBD2 (5 bases each). The ends were cut back, 1 base at V and 6 bases at J, with 11 bases in the middle. Germline CDR1 is MNHEY and CDR2 is SMNVEV (reference sequence). The CDR3 loop spans 14 amino acids. The DNA of the CDR3 is TGTGCCAGCAGTTTATTGGGGACGGAGGATACGCAGTATTTT. As protein: CASSLLGTEDTQYF.

The sample holds many counts of this clonotype. The rearrangement joins TRBV20-1 to TRBJ2-7, with 9 nucleotides matching TRBD2. Trimming removed 0 bases from V and 3 bases from J; junction bases left unmatched: 3. Germline CDR1 is DFQATT and CDR2 is SNEGSKA (reference sequence). The CDR3 is 14 residues long. The CDR3 DNA sequence: TGCAGTGCTAGAGAGACTAGCGGATACTACGAGCAGTACTTC. Encoded protein: CSARETSGYYEQYF.

V usage is TRBV9 and J usage is TRBJ2-1; 8 nucleotides align to TRBD1. Germline V gene data show CDR1 as SGDLS and CDR2 as YYNGEE. With 4 bases clipped from V and 8 bases from J, the junction kept 8 bases outside the gene matches. The CDR3 runs 14 residues. Here the CDR3 DNA reads TGTGCCAGCAGCCCCCGGGCAGGGGGCGATGAGCAGTTCTTC. Protein sequence: CASSPRAGGDEQFF.

This clonotype was detected ten times or more. The genes are TRBV27 and TRBJ2-7; D not resolved. The germline CDR1 and CDR2 sequences are MNHEY and SMNVEV (reference sequence). This CDR3 is 15 amino acids long. The V end lost 2 bases, the J end lost 5 bases, and 16 bases lay between the germline ends. The CDR3 DNA reads as TGTGCCAGCAGTTTAGGTGTCCAGGTTCAGGACGAGCAGTACTTC. Its protein is CASSLGVQVQDEQYF.

This clonotype was found many times. The genes are TRBV6-5 and TRBJ2-7; D not certain. Germline V CDR1 and CDR2: MNHEY, SVGAGI. Trimming stripped 2 bases from V and 3 bases from J, with 11 bases between. The CDR3 totals 14 residues. The chain's CDR3 is CASSYDENRYEQYF. CDR3 coding DNA: TGTGCCAGCAGTTACGACGAAAACCGCTACGAGCAGTACTTC.

This clonotype was counted only a few times. This chain joins TRBV27 and TRBJ2-7, with unresolved D. The CDR3 extends over 13 amino acids. Trimming took 6 bases from V and 0 from J, leaving 9 bases between them. Per the germline V gene, CDR1 is MNHEY and CDR2 is SMNVEV (reference sequence). DNA for the CDR3: TGTGCCAGCAGCTACCAAACCTCCTACGAGCAGTACTTC. Amino acids: CASSYQTSYEQYF.

The CDR3: CASSLSVWGENTEAFF. For the CDR3, the DNA is TGTGCCAGTAGTTTAAGTGTTTGGGGAGAAAACACTGAAGCTTTCTTT. V and J are TRBV19 and TRBJ1-1; D uncertain. CDR3 length: 16 amino acids. Germline assignment: CDR1 LNHDA and CDR2 SQIVND (reference sequence). The V end lost 5 bases, the J end lost 2 bases, and 18 bases lay between the germline ends.

This clonotype was picked up many times. The rearrangement links TRBV6-2 or TRBV6-3 to TRBJ1-1, with no clear D. Looked up from germline, CDR1 is MNHEY and CDR2 is SVGEGT. V lost 7 bases and J lost 5, with 23 bases in between. This CDR3 has 16 amino acids. CDR3 sequence reads: CASIQSLREGRTEAFF. The CDR3 DNA reads TGTGCCAGCATACAAAGCCTGCGGGAGGGCAGGACTGAAGCTTTCTTT.

This clonotype was detected only a few times. The chain recombines TRBV5-1 with TRBJ2-7; D uncertain. V was clipped by 0 bases and J by 5 bases, with 9 bases between them. CDR1 is SGHRS, CDR2 YFSETQ, per germline. The CDR3 consists of 13 residues. The CDR3 DNA reads as TGCGCCAGCAGCTTGGGGGATAGGCACGAGCAGTACTTC. Encoded protein: CASSLGDRHEQYF.